The 24 T cell receptor beta chains below come from one sample, sequenced in a study of regulatory T cells in long-lasting Graves disease. CDR3-region Arm-PCR and iRepertoire HTBI primers produced the TCR beta libraries. TCRdb reprocessed the multiplex PCR reads via MiXCR and lists one record per CDR3 protein. The sample carries 650,000 to 850,000 distinct CDR3 sequences, around 30% recorded once. Documented time point: persistent/refractory GD, antithyroid drugs over 5 years with positive TRAb. From RNA extracted from PBMCs, the TCR library was made. The sample here was peripheral blood mononuclear cells (PBMCs), taken when the disease was refractory, from a patient treated with antithyroid drugs. All receptors derive from a female donor with Graves disease.

This clonotype occurred a few times. This CDR3 is CASSSTGGPGYTF. CDR3 nucleotides: TGTGCCAGCAGTTCGACAGGGGGTCCTGGCTACACCTTC. This sequence joins TRBV28 and TRBJ1-2, with 9 bases identical to TRBD1. The CDR3 is 13 amino acids. The germline V gene encodes CDR1 MDHEN and CDR2 SYDVKM. The V segment lost 4 bases and the J segment 7 bases; nucleotides outside the gene matches: 4.

This clonotype appeared a few times. For the CDR3, the DNA is TGTGCCAGCAGCCCGACAGCGGGACAGGGGGACGAGCAGTACTTC. It codes for CASSPTAGQGDEQYF. This sequence joins TRBV5-4 and TRBJ2-7, with 11 positions matching TRBD1. CDR1 and CDR2 (germline): SGHNT, YYREEE (reference sequence). CDR3 length: 15 amino acids. V gave up 4 bases and J gave up 5 bases; unmatched junction bases: 8.

This clonotype was counted many times. The rearrangement links TRBV20-1 to TRBJ1-4, with TRBD1 identical over 10 bases. V trimming: 5 bases; J trimming: 0 bases; junction bases outside the gene matches: 6. Germline V gene lookup returns CDR1 DFQATT and CDR2 SNEGSKA (reference sequence). CDR3 length: 16 amino acids. CDR3 coding DNA: TGCAGTGCTGAGGACAGGGGGAGGGCAACTAATGAAAAACTGTTTTTT. Encoded protein: CSAEDRGRATNEKLFF.

The chain recombines TRBV12-3 or TRBV12-4 with TRBJ2-7; 9 nucleotides agree with TRBD1. This CDR3 is built from 15 residues. V lost 5 bases and J lost 2; bases outside the gene matches: 7. CDR3 DNA sequence: TGTGCCAGCAGTCCAGGACAGGGGACGGCCTACGAGCAGTACTTC. This gives the protein CASSPGQGTAYEQYF.

This clonotype turned up a few times. The J gene is TRBJ2-7, the V gene TRBV20-1; TRBD1 might be the D (5 bases). The CDR3 runs 14 residues. Germline CDR1 and CDR2: DFQATT and SNEGSKA (reference sequence). Between the trimmed V and J ends, which lost 1 base and 3 bases, there was a span of 13 bases. CDR3 protein: CSARATDSYYEQYF. The CDR3 DNA reads TGCAGTGCTAGAGCGACAGATTCCTACTACGAGCAGTACTTC.

This clonotype was picked up many times. This chain uses TRBV12-3 or TRBV12-4 with TRBJ2-5; TRBD2 matches 7 bases. With 5 bases clipped from V and 5 bases from J, the junction kept 8 bases outside the gene matches. The CDR3 has 14 residues. CDR3 amino acids: CASSPSGLGETQYF. In DNA form, the CDR3 reads TGTGCCAGCAGTCCTAGCGGACTCGGGGAGACCCAGTACTTC.

The chain uses TRBV5-1 and TRBJ1-6; no definite D call. Germline V gives CDR1 SGHRS, CDR2 YFSETQ. The germline V and J ends were trimmed by 0 bases and 7 bases, with 8 bases remaining between them. The CDR3 is 14 amino acids. For the CDR3, the DNA is TGCGCCAGCAGCTTGGATGTCCAGAATTCACCCCTCCACTTT. Its translation is CASSLDVQNSPLHF.

This clonotype occurred a few times. V gene TRBV29-1 combines with J gene TRBJ2-5, with D possibly being TRBD1 (6 bases). V dropped 8 bases and J dropped 4 bases, with 11 bases sitting between them. Germline CDR1 reads SQVTM; CDR2 reads ANQGSEA. The CDR3 sequence is 11 residues long. In DNA, the CDR3 is TGCAGCATAGGGGGAAGAGAGACCCAGTACTTC. Translating gives CSIGGRETQYF.

V is TRBV6-4 and J is TRBJ2-7; D not certain. The germline gives CDR1 MRHNA, CDR2 SNTAGT. The CDR3 runs 13 residues. The V end lost 3 bases, the J end lost 0 bases, and 6 bases lay between the germline ends. CDR3 sequence: CASSEFDSYEQYF. In DNA form, the CDR3 reads TGTGCCAGCAGTGAATTTGACTCCTACGAGCAGTACTTC.

The chain joins TRBV30 to TRBJ1-5, with D unclear. This CDR3 is 12 amino acids long. V was pared by 5 bases and J by 3 bases, with 8 bases between. CDR1 is GTSNPN, CDR2 SVGIG, per germline (reference sequence). The CDR3, as DNA: TGTGCCTGGTCGGACGTCAATCAGCCCCAGCATTTT. It encodes CAWSDVNQPQHF.

V and J are TRBV5-1 and TRBJ2-7, with 10 bases lining up with TRBD2. Germline CDR1 is SGHRS and CDR2 is YFSETQ. This CDR3 region has 16 residues. J was trimmed by 3 bases and V by 4 bases; bases with no gene match: 10. The CDR3 loop is CASSRKTSGTNYEQYF. CDR3 DNA sequence: TGCGCCAGCAGCCGGAAAACTAGCGGGACCAACTACGAGCAGTACTTC.

This clonotype was seen just once. Since a much larger clone is just one base distant, this may be a read error. Given the absence of the conserved phenylalanine or tryptophan at the CDR3 end, a read error is likely. V usage is TRBV27 and J usage is TRBJ2-7; 7 nucleotides agree with TRBD2. The CDR3 covers 14 residues. Germline V gene data show CDR1 as MNHEY and CDR2 as SMNVEV (reference sequence). J was trimmed by 2 bases and V by 4 bases; bases with no gene match: 5. The CDR3 loop reads CASSSTSIPYEQYL. For the CDR3, the DNA is TGTGCCAGCAGTTCGACTAGCATCCCCTACGAGCAGTACCTC.

A few counts support this clonotype. The V and J genes are TRBV3-1 and TRBJ2-5; 16 bases line up with TRBD2. This CDR3 comprises 18 residues. CDR1 is LGHDT, CDR2 YNNKEL, per germline (reference sequence). V lost 4 bases to trimming and J lost 5 bases; unmatched junction nucleotides: 10. The DNA of the CDR3 is TGTGCCAGCAGCCCCCCTCCGGGACTAGCGGGAGGGCAGGAGACCCAGTACTTC. This encodes CASSPPPGLAGGQETQYF.

This clonotype was recorded a few times. This chain connects TRBV6-1 to TRBJ1-1, with 7 bases identical to TRBD1. After removal of 6 bases from V and 1 base from J, the junction contained 8 bases not matched to a gene. CDR1 and CDR2 (germline): MNHNS, SASEGT. This CDR3 has 15 residues. The CDR3 here is CASRPEDRTNTEAFF. The DNA of the CDR3 is TGTGCCAGCAGACCCGAGGACAGGACGAACACTGAAGCTTTCTTT.

This clonotype was observed a few times. This sequence joins TRBV15 and TRBJ1-1, with D possibly being TRBD1 (6 bases). The CDR3 runs to 14 residues. Trimming left V 0 bases short and J 6 bases short, with 11 bases between. CDR1 is LNHNV, CDR2 YYDKDF, per germline (reference sequence). The CDR3 loop reads CATSRDLGAAEAFF. The CDR3, as DNA: TGTGCCACCAGCAGAGATCTGGGGGCCGCTGAAGCTTTCTTT. Full variable domain (outside the CDR3, taken from reference TRBV15 and TRBJ1-1): DAMVIQNPRYQVTQFGKPVTLSCSQTLNHNVMYWYQQKSSQAPKLLFHYYDKDFNNEADTPDNFQSRRPNTSFCFLDIRSPGLGDTAMYLCATSRDLGAAEAFFGQGTRLTVV.

The V gene is TRBV6-1, the J gene TRBJ2-5; D may be TRBD2 (6 bases). The CDR3 runs 15 residues. V was cut by 4 bases and J by 2 bases, with 14 bases left in between. The germline V gene has CDR1 MNHNS and CDR2 SASEGT. The CDR3 DNA sequence: TGTGCCAGCAGTGGAGCTAGCGTATTACAAGAGACCCAGTACTTC. Residues: CASSGASVLQETQYF.

Many counts were recorded for this clonotype. This rearrangement joins TRBV5-1 to TRBJ1-2, with 8 bases aligning to TRBD1. V lost 0 bases and J lost 4; bases outside the gene matches: 8. CDR1 and CDR2 (germline): SGHRS, YFSETQ. The CDR3 sequence is 16 residues long. The CDR3 bases are TGCGCCAGCAGCTTGGTCAGTGGGGGACAGGTCTATGGCTACACCTTC. Its protein is CASSLVSGGQVYGYTF. Full variable domain (remainder filled in from reference TRBV5-1 and TRBJ1-2): KAGVTQTPRYLIKTRGQQVTLSCSPISGHRSVSWYQQTPGQGLQFLFEYFSETQRNKGNFPGRFSGRQFSNSRSEMNVSTLELGDSALYLCASSLVSGGQVYGYTFGSGTRLTVV.

This sequence joins TRBV7-2 and TRBJ2-7; D is unresolved. Germline CDR1 SGHTA, CDR2 FQGNSA. This CDR3 is built from 16 residues. V was cut by 0 bases and J by 0 bases, with 12 bases left in between. CDR3 in amino acids: CASSLASAYPSYEQYF. DNA of the CDR3: TGTGCCAGCAGCTTAGCGTCGGCCTACCCCTCCTACGAGCAGTACTTC.

The rearrangement links TRBV6-1 to TRBJ1-5, with 8 bases fitting TRBD1. With V trimmed by 6 bases and J by 1 base, 11 bases remained unmatched. In germline, CDR1 is MNHNS, CDR2 SASEGT. This CDR3 contains 17 residues. This CDR3 is CASSPETRQGSNQPQHF. The CDR3 coding sequence is TGTGCCAGCAGCCCCGAAACCCGACAGGGGAGCAATCAGCCCCAGCATTTT.

This clonotype was found a few times. The rearrangement joins TRBV14 to TRBJ2-7; TRBD2 agrees at 10 bases. This CDR3 is 17 amino acids long. V shed 5 bases and J 0 bases; nucleotides not matched to a gene: 10. From germline, CDR1 is SGHDN and CDR2 FVKESK. Here the CDR3 DNA reads TGTGCCAGCAGCTCACCAACGGGACTAGCGAACTCCTACGAGCAGTACTTC. Its translation: CASSSPTGLANSYEQYF. The variable domain in full, with the rest retrieved from reference TRBV14 and TRBJ2-7, is EAGVTQFPSHSVIEKGQTVTLRCDPISGHDNLYWYRRVMGKEIKFLLHFVKESKQDESGMPNNRFLAERTGGTYSTLKVQPAELEDSGVYFCASSSPTGLANSYEQYFGPGTRLTVT.

This clonotype was seen only a few times. The chain has TRBV12-5 and TRBJ1-1; tentatively, D is TRBD1 (5 bases). This CDR3 is 14 amino acids long. The ends were cut back, 0 bases at V and 6 bases at J, with 11 bases in the middle. The germline CDR1 and CDR2 sequences are LGHNT and FRNRAP. CDR3 DNA sequence: TGTGCTAGTGGTTTGGTCCGGGGGGAGGCTGAAGCTTTCTTT. It is translated as CASGLVRGEAEAFF. The complete variable domain, with remaining parts taken from reference TRBV12-5 and TRBJ1-1, reads DARVTQTPRHKVTEMGQEVTMRCQPILGHNTVFWYRQTMMQGLELLAYFRNRAPLDDSGMPKDRFSAEMPDATLATLKIQPSEPRDSAVYFCASGLVRGEAEAFFGQGTRLTVV.

The rearrangement uses TRBV7-3 and TRBJ1-2; TRBD1 aligns across 10 bases. Germline V gives CDR1 SGHTA, CDR2 FQGTGA. The length of the CDR3 is 17 residues. The J segment lost 0 bases and the V segment lost 0 bases, leaving 4 bases of the junction unmatched. The CDR3 sequence: CASSLTGTGDPNYGYTF. DNA of the CDR3: TGTGCCAGCAGCTTAACCGGGACAGGGGATCCTAACTATGGCTACACCTTC.

This clonotype was detected a few times. This sequence joins TRBV20-1 and TRBJ2-7; D unclear. V was trimmed by 1 base and J by 7 bases, leaving 8 bases between them. Germline CDR1 reads DFQATT; CDR2 reads SNEGSKA (reference sequence). CDR3 length: 11 amino acids. The CDR3: CSARVLREQYF. CDR3 DNA sequence: TGCAGTGCTAGAGTCCTTCGGGAGCAGTACTTC.

This clonotype was seen a few times. This rearrangement joins TRBV7-9 to TRBJ1-1, with 9 positions matching TRBD1. This CDR3 comprises 17 residues. The trim removed 5 bases at V and 4 bases at J, leaving 14 bases unmatched. Germline V gives CDR1 SEHNR, CDR2 FQNEAQ (reference sequence). Here the CDR3 DNA reads TGTGCCAGCAGCCCGTGGGACAGGGTATTGGCGGGCACTGAAGCTTTCTTT. This translates into CASSPWDRVLAGTEAFF.